The 11 T cell receptor beta chains below were found in one sample sequenced in a study of T-cell reconstitution after alpha-beta-depleted transplantation in children. TCRbeta library construction was performed incorporating unique molecular identifiers. One entry per CDR3 protein results from TCRdb running MiXCR on the PCR reads. This repertoire shows hundreds of thousands of distinct CDR3 sequences, around 13% found once; its top ten account for around 0.8%. The sample was PBMCs, taken before TCRalphabeta/CD19-depleted stem cell transplant. These receptors came from a girl aged 2 to 10 with congenital amegakaryocytic thrombocytopenia, due to receive a stem cell transplant.

This clonotype appeared a few times. This chain connects TRBV28 to TRBJ2-6, with 10 bases fitting TRBD1. The V gene's germline CDR1 is MDHEN and CDR2 SYDVKM. CDR3 size: 14 residues. After removal of 9 bases from V and 6 bases from J, the junction contained 5 bases not matched to a gene. DNA for the CDR3: TGTGCCAGTCGACAGGGGGCAGAGGCCAACGTCCTGACTTTC. Amino acids: CASRQGAEANVLTF.

This chain links TRBV9 with TRBJ2-1, with TRBD2 identical over 8 bases. This CDR3 region has 14 residues. Germline CDR1 is SGDLS and CDR2 is YYNGEE. V shed 8 bases, J shed 6 bases, and the junction held 10 bases outside the gene matches. The CDR3 nucleotides are TGTGCCAGTTCGCTGTCTAGCGGGTTCAATGAGCAGTTCTTC. Amino acid sequence: CASSLSSGFNEQFF.

This clonotype occurred a few times. The V and J genes are TRBV10-2 and TRBJ2-7; D gene ambiguous. CDR1 is WSHSY, CDR2 SAAADI, per germline. This CDR3 has 14 amino acids. V shed 6 bases and J shed 0 bases, with 12 bases lying between them. The CDR3 protein is CASRGGSPSYEQYF. CDR3 DNA: TGCGCCAGCAGGGGCGGTTCCCCCTCCTACGAGCAGTACTTC.

This clonotype was counted ten times or more. The gene calls are TRBV10-3 and TRBJ2-7, with D tentatively TRBD2 (6 bases). V lost 3 bases, J lost 5 bases, and 11 bases lay in between. Germline V lookup: CDR1 ENHRY, CDR2 SYGVKD. The CDR3 consists of 13 residues. The chain's CDR3 is CAISETGVNEQYF. The CDR3, as DNA: TGTGCCATCAGTGAAACGGGGGTAAACGAGCAGTACTTC.

The table lists this clonotype with many counts. This rearrangement joins TRBV20-1 to TRBJ1-2; no reliable D call. The germline CDR1 and CDR2 sequences are DFQATT and SNEGSKA (reference sequence). This CDR3 has 12 amino acids. The V gene lost 0 bases and the J gene lost 8 bases, with 10 bases spanning the gap. CDR3 amino acids: CSAREGPEGYTF. DNA of the CDR3: TGCAGTGCTAGAGAGGGTCCAGAGGGCTACACCTTC.

This clonotype was observed many times. J is TRBJ2-3 and V is TRBV10-3; TRBD2 aligns across 10 bases. Trimming took 0 bases from V and 3 from J; bases not matched to a gene: 0. Per germline, CDR1 ENHRY and CDR2 SYGVKD. The CDR3 runs 15 residues. In DNA, the CDR3 is TGTGCCATCAGTGAGTCGACTAGCGGGACAGATACGCAGTATTTT. It translates to CAISESTSGTDTQYF.

This clonotype was observed many times. This chain uses TRBV5-1 with TRBJ2-5, with no clear D. V was clipped by 0 bases and J by 1 base, with 10 bases between them. The V gene's germline CDR1 is SGHRS and CDR2 YFSETQ. CDR3 size: 15 residues. CDR3 nucleotides: TGCGCCAGCAGCTTGGAAGTCAGCACCCAAGAGACCCAGTACTTC. Its translation is CASSLEVSTQETQYF.

This clonotype has at least ten counts. The rearrangement joins TRBV20-1 to TRBJ2-7, with D tentatively TRBD1 (6 bases). Germline V gene lookup returns CDR1 DFQATT and CDR2 SNEGSKA (reference sequence). The CDR3 contains 12 residues. Trimming pared 4 bases from V and 2 bases from J, leaving 9 bases between. The CDR3 DNA follows: TGCAGTGCTACCCGGGACACCTACGAGCAGTACTTC. It encodes CSATRDTYEQYF.

The CDR3 is CASSQDPTGGRGELFF. In DNA form, the CDR3 reads TGCGCCAGCAGCCAAGATCCGACAGGGGGAAGAGGGGAGCTGTTTTTT. The J gene is TRBJ2-2, the V gene TRBV4-1; 9 bases agree with TRBD1. The V segment lost 0 bases and the J segment 8 bases; nucleotides outside the gene matches: 7. Germline CDR1 MGHRA, CDR2 YSYEKL. This CDR3 contains 16 residues.

In this sample, this clonotype turned up a few times. The J gene is TRBJ2-7, the V gene TRBV7-9; D perhaps matches TRBD1 (6 bases). The CDR3 length is 12 residues. V lost 5 bases and J 6 bases, leaving 11 bases between the germline ends. Germline V gene lookup returns CDR1 SEHNR and CDR2 FQNEAQ (reference sequence). DNA of the CDR3: TGTGCCAGCAGCGGAACAGGGTTCGAGCAGTACTTC. Amino acid sequence: CASSGTGFEQYF.

This clonotype occurred a few times. The chain couples TRBV5-1 to TRBJ2-5; no clear D gene. The germline CDR1 and CDR2 sequences are SGHRS and YFSETQ. The CDR3 sequence is 16 residues long. V lost 0 bases, J lost 5 bases, and 17 bases lay in between. CDR3 sequence: CASSLVAPLRQETQYF. For the CDR3, the DNA is TGCGCCAGCAGCTTGGTCGCCCCCCTGAGGCAGGAGACCCAGTACTTC. Using reference TRBV5-1 and TRBJ2-5 for the parts outside the CDR3, the full variable domain is KAGVTQTPRYLIKTRGQQVTLSCSPISGHRSVSWYQQTPGQGLQFLFEYFSETQRNKGNFPGRFSGRQFSNSRSEMNVSTLELGDSALYLCASSLVAPLRQETQYFGPGTRLLVL.